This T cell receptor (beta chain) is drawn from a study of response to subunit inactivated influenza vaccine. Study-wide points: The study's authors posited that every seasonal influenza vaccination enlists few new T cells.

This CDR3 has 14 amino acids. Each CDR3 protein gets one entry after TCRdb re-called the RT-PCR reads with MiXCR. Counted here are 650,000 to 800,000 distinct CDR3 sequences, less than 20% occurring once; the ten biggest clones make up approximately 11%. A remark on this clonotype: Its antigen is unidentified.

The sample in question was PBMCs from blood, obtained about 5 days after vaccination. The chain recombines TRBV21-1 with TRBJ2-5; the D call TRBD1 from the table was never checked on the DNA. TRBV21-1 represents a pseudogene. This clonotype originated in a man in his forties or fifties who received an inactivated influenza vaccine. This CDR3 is CASSRGQAIETQYF. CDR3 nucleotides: TGTGCCAGCAGCAGGGGGCAGGCCATAGAGACCCAGTACTTC.